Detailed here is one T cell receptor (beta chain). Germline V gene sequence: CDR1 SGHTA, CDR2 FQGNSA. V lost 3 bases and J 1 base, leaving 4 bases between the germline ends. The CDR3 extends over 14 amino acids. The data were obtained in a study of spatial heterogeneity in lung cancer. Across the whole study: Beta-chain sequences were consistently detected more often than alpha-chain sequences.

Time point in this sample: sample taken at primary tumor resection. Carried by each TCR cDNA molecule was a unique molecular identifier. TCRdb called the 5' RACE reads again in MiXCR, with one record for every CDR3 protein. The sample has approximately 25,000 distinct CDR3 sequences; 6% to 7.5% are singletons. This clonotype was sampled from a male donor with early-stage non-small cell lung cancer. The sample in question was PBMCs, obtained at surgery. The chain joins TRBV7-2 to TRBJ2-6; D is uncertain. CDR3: CASSFRSGANVLTF. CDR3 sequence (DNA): TGTGCCAGCAGCTTTAGATCTGGGGCCAACGTCCTGACTTTC.